The table lists the clone carrying this TCR beta chain with many counts. What it binds is not known. V shed 2 bases, J shed 3 bases, and the junction held 4 bases outside the gene matches. Germline assignment: CDR1 SGHTA and CDR2 FQGNSA. The CDR3 sequence is 15 residues long. This specimen comes from a study of T cell repertoires in cytomegalovirus infection. The wider study: The public TCR beta signatures pointed to both CMV infection and matching HLA type.

TCRdb re-called the reads with MiXCR, one entry per CDR3 protein. The sample records hundreds of thousands of distinct CDR3 sequences, 31% being singletons. Study observations and caveats: Of the TCR beta families, the public ones yielded a cumulative frequency that identified carriers of CMV plus the relevant HLA. Dominating the ex vivo response were TCR beta clonotypes that were CMV-specific and HLA-C-restricted.

The chain recombines TRBV7-2 with TRBJ2-5; 9 bases fit TRBD2. The sequences come from cultured CD8+ T cells from PBMCs, collected from culture after CMV antigen stimulation. The clonotype originates from a human donor in good health (CMV status not recorded). Some clones in this sample may be carry-over from other donors' samples. The CDR3 is CASSLNRLAEETQYF. The CDR3 region has the DNA TGTGCCAGCAGCTTAAATCGACTAGCGGAAGAGACCCAGTACTTC.